This TCR beta chain came from a study of early T cells in non-severe SARS-CoV-2 infection. Study details: RNA in bulk from unsorted whole blood was sequenced, and chains were unpaired. Study-wide findings and caveats: The study's VDJdb matching favored anti-spike CD8 responses and missed private and CD4 specificities.

Researchers tagged individual cDNA molecules with unique molecular identifiers. TCRdb independently ran MiXCR on the 5' RACE reads; one entry per CDR3 protein. The sample has approximately 97,000 distinct CDR3 sequences, approximately 11% seen once; the top ten hold less than 5.5%. Remarks on this clonotype: Its specificity is unknown.

V was pared by 2 bases and J by 6 bases, with 6 bases of the junction left unmatched. CDR3 length: 15 amino acids. Germline loops: CDR1 SGHAT, CDR2 FQNNGV. The specimen was whole blood, collected at baseline. The clonotype originates from an adult who was a healthcare worker with PCR-confirmed SARS-CoV-2 infection or an uninfected control (not recorded which). V is TRBV11-2 and J is TRBJ2-1, with 8 bases aligning to TRBD2. This chain's CDR3 is CASSLSGGAVNEQFF. CDR3 DNA sequence: TGTGCCAGCAGCTTATCGGGGGGGGCCGTCAATGAGCAGTTCTTC.